Here is one T cell receptor beta chain with its context. Sequenced by immunoSEQ multiplex PCR; TCRdb stores in-frame clones only, minus some. The repertoire holds about 180,000 clones, with around 91% as singletons. This sample was included in a study of control samples from healthy donors and cancer patients. The germline V gene encodes CDR1 KGHDR and CDR2 SFDVKD. CDR3 size: 14 residues. Trimming took 5 bases from V and 7 from J, leaving 14 bases between them. The specimen was blood. This sequence originates from a woman between 50 and 59 years old in good health. The genes are TRBV24-1 and TRBJ1-5; D ambiguous. The CDR3, as DNA: TGTGCCACCAGTGTTAGTCAAAGCCGGCAGCCCCAGCATTTT. This translates into CATSVSQSRQPQHF.